Below, 25 T cell receptor beta chains from the same sample are listed, as sequenced in a study of shared T cell receptors in the human thymus. The repertoire was sequenced with immunoSEQ multiplex PCR; TCRdb's copy has only in-frame clones and lacks some. This table has about 540,000 clones, around 78% appearing once. The same data also went into a second study, on human thymus T cells.

The sample consisted of thymocytes. The receptor source for this set is a boy in the first two years of life with a congenital heart defect.

The chain carries TRBV29-1 and TRBJ2-7; no firm D call. The V and J ends lost 5 bases and 3 bases respectively, with 11 bases between them. The CDR3 totals 12 residues. The germline CDR1 and CDR2 sequences are SQVTM and ANQGSEA. The CDR3 loop is CSVTRGGYEQYF. DNA of the CDR3: TGCAGCGTTACCAGAGGTGGCTACGAGCAGTACTTC.

CDR3 sequence (DNA): TGCAGTGCTAGAGTCGGTGGCTACACCTTC. Translated, it gives CSARVGGYTF. The chain couples TRBV20-1 to TRBJ1-2; the D is unclear. V was clipped by 1 base and J by 7 bases, with 4 bases between them. The CDR3 covers 10 residues. Per the germline V gene, CDR1 is DFQATT and CDR2 is SNEGSKA (reference sequence).

The chain employs TRBV14 and TRBJ2-7, with D perhaps TRBD1 (6 bases). The CDR3 length is 15 residues. Germline lookup yields CDR1 SGHDN and CDR2 FVKESK. Trimming removed 5 bases at V and 1 base at J, with 15 bases between. CDR3: CASSFKTGNSYEQYF. The CDR3 DNA reads TGTGCCAGCAGCTTTAAAACAGGGAATTCCTACGAGCAGTACTTC.

This clone was detected only once. The rearrangement uses TRBV19 and TRBJ2-4; TRBD1 agrees at 8 bases. The V segment lost 6 bases and the J segment 9 bases; nucleotides outside the gene matches: 13. The CDR3 loop spans 15 amino acids. CDR1 is LNHDA and CDR2 is SQIVND in the germline V gene (reference sequence). The CDR3 sequence is CASSKKTGAPRIQYF. The CDR3 DNA reads as TGTGCCAGTAGCAAGAAGACAGGGGCCCCCCGCATTCAGTACTTC.

The chain carries TRBV7-9 and TRBJ2-7; possibly TRBD1 for D (7 bases). Germline loops: CDR1 SEHNR, CDR2 FQNEAQ (reference sequence). The V gene lost 5 bases and the J gene lost 0 bases, with 14 bases spanning the gap. This CDR3 spans 15 amino acids. CDR3 region: CASSLPQGGSYEQYF. The CDR3 DNA follows: TGTGCCAGCAGCCTTCCCCAGGGGGGCTCCTACGAGCAGTACTTC.

The V and J genes are TRBV4-3 and TRBJ1-5; TRBD1 might be the D (5 bases). The length of the CDR3 is 19 residues. The germline V gene has CDR1 LGHNA and CDR2 YSLEER. The V end was cut by 1 base, the J end by 0 bases, with 19 bases between. CDR3 bases: TGCGCCAGCAGCCAAGTTTGGGGAGGGGAGTTGTATAGCAATCAGCCCCAGCATTTT. Residues: CASSQVWGGELYSNQPQHF.

This clone appeared a few times. V and J are TRBV15 and TRBJ2-7, with 8 bases identical to TRBD2. This CDR3 comprises 15 residues. V lost 3 bases to trimming and J lost 4 bases; unmatched junction nucleotides: 8. Germline V gene lookup returns CDR1 LNHNV and CDR2 YYDKDF (reference sequence). The CDR3 DNA reads as TGTGCCACCAGCAGGGGGCTAGCGGGCTTTTACGAGCAGTACTTC. Its translation is CATSRGLAGFYEQYF.

This sequence joins TRBV7-2 and TRBJ2-3; 12 bases are shared with TRBD2. The CDR3 contains 18 residues. V trimming: 1 base; J trimming: 6 bases; junction bases outside the gene matches: 11. Germline V gene lookup returns CDR1 SGHTA and CDR2 FQGNSA. Here the CDR3 reads CASSLEGLAGGPPDTQYF. DNA for the CDR3: TGTGCCAGCAGCTTAGAGGGGCTAGCGGGAGGGCCCCCCGATACGCAGTATTTT.

The J gene is TRBJ2-1, the V gene TRBV27; 7 nucleotides agree with TRBD2. Germline CDR1 MNHEY, CDR2 SMNVEV (reference sequence). V lost 2 bases to trimming and J lost 3 bases; unmatched junction nucleotides: 7. The CDR3 length is 16 residues. This CDR3 is CASSLVAGEDYNEQFF. CDR3 sequence (DNA): TGTGCCAGCAGTTTAGTTGCGGGAGAGGACTACAATGAGCAGTTCTTC.

This clone was seen once. Other DNA sequences within the sample encode an identical CDR3. CDR3 in amino acids: CASSLSSYEQYF. CDR3 coding DNA: TGTGCCAGTAGCCTTAGCTCCTACGAGCAGTACTTC. The J gene is TRBJ2-7, the V gene TRBV19; no clear D gene. V was trimmed by 6 bases and J by 0 bases, leaving 6 bases between them. CDR3 length: 12 amino acids. CDR1 is LNHDA, CDR2 SQIVND, per germline (reference sequence).

This clone was counted once. This rearrangement joins TRBV6-6 to TRBJ1-4; the D is unclear. Trimming left V 0 bases short and J 8 bases short, with 13 bases between. Germline V gene sequence: CDR1 MNHNY, CDR2 SVGAGI (reference sequence). This CDR3 has 15 amino acids. The CDR3 DNA sequence: TGTGCCAGCAGTTACTCGAGCCGGAGTGAGGAAAAACTGTTTTTT. The encoded protein is CASSYSSRSEEKLFF.

The CDR3 sequence: CASLSEGVEGEGGPSSYEQYF. CDR3 nucleotides: TGTGCCAGCCTTTCCGAAGGGGTCGAGGGCGAGGGAGGACCGAGCTCCTACGAGCAGTACTTC. The chain combines TRBV18 with TRBJ2-7; a possible D gene is TRBD2 (6 bases). Trimming cost V 8 bases and J 0 bases, with 35 bases left between them. The V gene's germline CDR1 is KGHSH and CDR2 LQKENI. This CDR3 comprises 21 residues.

The V call is TRBV28, the J call TRBJ1-2, with 7 nucleotides matching TRBD1. Germline V gives CDR1 MDHEN, CDR2 SYDVKM. V dropped 2 bases and J dropped 1; count of bases not matched to a gene: 10. The CDR3 length is 17 residues. The CDR3 DNA follows: TGTGCCAGCAGTTTACGGTCTCCCCAGGGGGGTAACTATGGCTACACCTTC. Translated, it gives CASSLRSPQGGNYGYTF.

The gene calls are TRBV7-9 and TRBJ2-7; D call uncertain. The CDR3 is made up of 11 amino acids. Germline CDR1 is SEHNR and CDR2 is FQNEAQ (reference sequence). Trimming stripped 5 bases from V and 2 bases from J, with 4 bases between. The CDR3 spells CASSVTYEQYF. CDR3 DNA sequence: TGTGCCAGCAGCGTAACCTACGAGCAGTACTTC.

The chain recombines TRBV4-1 with TRBJ2-2, with TRBD2 matching over 12 bases. The germline V gene has CDR1 MGHRA and CDR2 YSYEKL. Unmatched junction bases numbered 26, after V lost 6 bases and J lost 6 bases. The CDR3 loop spans 22 amino acids. Here the CDR3 reads CASSPYSPRTSGIFKVAGELFF. CDR3 DNA sequence: TGCGCCAGCAGTCCCTACTCCCCCAGGACTAGCGGGATTTTTAAGGTGGCCGGGGAGCTGTTTTTT.

This chain links TRBV19 with TRBJ1-1, with D perhaps TRBD1 (5 bases). The length of the CDR3 is 13 residues. With 5 bases removed from V and 4 bases from J, the gap between germline ends came to 11 bases. CDR1 and CDR2 (germline): LNHDA, SQIVND (reference sequence). The CDR3 DNA sequence: TGTGCCAGTAGTCGTGGGGGGGGCACTGAAGCTTTCTTT. It specifies CASSRGGGTEAFF.

The chain joins TRBV14 to TRBJ2-1; 11 nucleotides match TRBD2. Looked up from germline, CDR1 is SGHDN and CDR2 is FVKESK. The trim removed 4 bases at V and 5 bases at J, leaving 7 bases unmatched. The CDR3 sequence is 16 residues long. CDR3 DNA: TGTGCCAGCAGCCCCAAACTAGCGGGGGTTAACAATGAGCAGTTCTTC. Residues: CASSPKLAGVNNEQFF.

This sequence joins TRBV19 and TRBJ1-5; D not certain. V was cut by 6 bases and J by 3 bases, with 18 bases left in between. The CDR3 is 16 amino acids. The V gene's germline CDR1 is LNHDA and CDR2 SQIVND (reference sequence). Written as DNA, the CDR3 is TGTGCCAGTAGAATACGCCTCCGGGGTTACAATCAGCCCCAGCATTTT. It specifies CASRIRLRGYNQPQHF.

The rearrangement links TRBV4-3 to TRBJ2-7, with 8 nucleotides matching TRBD2. This CDR3 has 18 residues. Germline CDR1 is LGHNA and CDR2 is YSLEER. With 2 bases clipped from V and 4 bases from J, the junction kept 16 bases outside the gene matches. The CDR3 bases are TGCGCCAGCAGCCAACCCCGGGTTGCGGGAGGATACGAATACGAGCAGTACTTC. Encoded protein: CASSQPRVAGGYEYEQYF.

V is TRBV28 and J is TRBJ2-2; the match to TRBD2 covers 14 bases. The V and J ends lost 5 bases and 6 bases, in that order; junction bases with no gene match: 17. Germline assignment: CDR1 MDHEN and CDR2 SYDVKM. The CDR3 contains 20 residues. The CDR3 spells CASSLYGPRTSGGMAGELFF. Written as DNA, the CDR3 is TGTGCCAGCAGTCTCTATGGCCCCCGGACTAGCGGGGGGATGGCCGGGGAGCTGTTTTTT.

This clone has a single count. CDR3 in amino acids: CASSQDTGPGDNEQFF. The CDR3 DNA reads as TGCGCCAGCAGCCAAGATACAGGACCAGGGGACAATGAGCAGTTCTTC. The genes are TRBV4-1 and TRBJ2-1, with D possibly matching TRBD1 (6 bases). The CDR3 has 16 residues. V lost 0 bases, J lost 5 bases, and 14 bases lay in between. From germline, CDR1 is MGHRA and CDR2 YSYEKL.

The chain carries TRBV7-2 and TRBJ1-5; the D gene is possibly TRBD1 (6 bases). Germline values: CDR1 SGHTA, CDR2 FQGNSA. The V end was cut by 5 bases, the J end by 1 base, with 21 bases between. The CDR3 has 18 residues. The CDR3 loop reads CASSPVGGGLGSNQPQHF. The CDR3 DNA is TGTGCCAGCAGCCCCGTGGGCGGGGGGCTTGGGAGCAATCAGCCCCAGCATTTT.

This rearrangement joins TRBV30 to TRBJ1-4; weak D call: TRBD1 (6 bases). CDR1 and CDR2 from the germline V gene are GTSNPN and SVGIG (reference sequence). V was cut by 0 bases and J by 8 bases, with 10 bases left in between. The CDR3 is 13 amino acids. The CDR3 DNA reads as TGTGCCTGGAGTGTCAAGACAGGAGAAAAACTGTTTTTT. Translated, it gives CAWSVKTGEKLFF.

A single count supports this clone. This sequence joins TRBV15 and TRBJ2-1; a weak D match, TRBD2 (6 bases). Germline CDR1 reads LNHNV; CDR2 reads YYDKDF (reference sequence). CDR3 length: 14 amino acids. Trimming cost V 5 bases and J 4 bases, with 12 bases left between them. Here the CDR3 reads CATSGPGLYNEQFF. The CDR3 region has the DNA TGTGCCACCAGCGGACCGGGACTTTACAATGAGCAGTTCTTC.

The chain uses TRBV7-2 and TRBJ1-1; D is perhaps TRBD1 (5 bases). Germline V CDR1 and CDR2: SGHTA, FQGNSA. There are 13 residues in the CDR3. V shed 3 bases and J shed 3 bases, with 8 bases lying between them. CDR3 coding DNA: TGTGCCAGCAGCTTCGGGGGGGACACTGAAGCTTTCTTT. It encodes CASSFGGDTEAFF.